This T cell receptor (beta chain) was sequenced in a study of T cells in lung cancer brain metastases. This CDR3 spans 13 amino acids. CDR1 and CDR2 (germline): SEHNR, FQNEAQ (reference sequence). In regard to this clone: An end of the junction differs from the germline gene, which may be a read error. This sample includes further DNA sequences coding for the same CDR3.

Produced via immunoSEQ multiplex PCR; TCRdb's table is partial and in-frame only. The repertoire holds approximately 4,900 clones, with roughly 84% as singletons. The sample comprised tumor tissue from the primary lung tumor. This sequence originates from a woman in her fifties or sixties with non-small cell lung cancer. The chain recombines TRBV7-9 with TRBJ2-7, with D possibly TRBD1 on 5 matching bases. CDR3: CASRDSLSYEQYF. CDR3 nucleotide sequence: TGTGCCAGTAGAGACAGTCTCTCCTATGAGCAGTACTTC.